This T cell receptor (beta chain) was profiled in a study of technical replicates of blood from a handful of donors. The V and J ends lost 0 bases and 10 bases respectively, with 13 bases between them. In germline, CDR1 is MNHEY, CDR2 SMNVEV (reference sequence). The CDR3 covers 15 residues. The method was immunoSEQ multiplex PCR; TCRdb's version includes in-frame clones alone and lacks a portion of them. The sample has 98,000 or so clones, approximately 95% seen once. The TCR sequence derives from a human donor in good health. Sample: T cells isolated from PBMCs. The chain is built from TRBV27 and TRBJ1-6, with D possibly matching TRBD1 (5 bases). CDR3: CASSLSPAGLSPLHF. The CDR3 coding sequence is TGTGCCAGCAGTTTATCTCCGGCAGGGCTCTCACCCCTCCACTTT.